This entry lists 29 T cell receptor beta chains sequenced from one sample in a study of blood T cells in healthy people across ages. A J-beta primer mix and a sample-barcoded 5' primer were used in a second PCR of roughly 6 to 11 cycles. MiXCR was run by TCRdb on the 5' RACE reads, yielding one entry per CDR3 protein. This sample has over 500,000 distinct CDR3 sequences; 52% occur once, and the top ten carry 13%. Material for sequencing was blood. The receptor source for this set is a woman older than 75 in good health.

This clonotype was seen a few times. One end of the junction varies from germline; a read error may be responsible. The CDR3 loop reads CAGSQGTATGELFF. The CDR3, as DNA: TGTGCCGGCAGCCAAGGGACCGCCACCGGGGAGCTGTTTTTT. The chain joins TRBV3-1 to TRBJ2-2; D could derive from TRBD1 or TRBD2 (5 bases each). Per the germline V gene, CDR1 is LGHDT and CDR2 is YNNKEL (reference sequence). CDR3 length: 14 residues.

The table lists this clonotype with a count of one. For the CDR3, the DNA is TGTGCCAGCAGCGAGACCCCAGGGCTGATCCAGTACTTC. It specifies CASSETPGLIQYF. J is TRBJ2-7 and V is TRBV2; D possibly corresponds to TRBD1 (5 bases). The germline gives CDR1 SNHLY, CDR2 FYNNEI. Trimming removed 6 bases from V and 10 bases from J, with 19 bases in between. The length of the CDR3 is 13 residues.

The chain couples TRBV20-1 to TRBJ2-5; a weak D match, TRBD2 (6 bases). The germline V and J ends were trimmed by 5 bases and 11 bases, with 27 bases remaining between them. The CDR3 runs to 15 residues. Germline V CDR1 and CDR2: DFQATT, SNEGSKA (reference sequence). The CDR3 is CSALSLGTADNEQYF. The DNA of the CDR3 is TGCAGTGCTCTGTCTCTTGGGACTGCCGACAATGAGCAGTACTTC.

The rearrangement links TRBV2 to TRBJ1-2, with unresolved D. The CDR3 is 15 residues long. Germline CDR1 and CDR2: SNHLY and FYNNEI. Trimming removed 0 bases at V and 8 bases at J, with 16 bases between. Written as DNA, the CDR3 is TGTGCCAGCAGTGAAGCGGGTAGCGGAGGGTTAGGCTACACCTTC. Its translation is CASSEAGSGGLGYTF.

The sample holds many counts of this clonotype. The chain recombines TRBV30 with TRBJ1-2; TRBD1 agrees at 11 bases. Germline V lookup: CDR1 GTSNPN, CDR2 SVGIG (reference sequence). The CDR3 sequence is 12 residues long. The trim removed 8 bases at V and 4 bases at J, leaving 3 bases unmatched. The CDR3 loop reads CARTGGGYGYTF. Here the CDR3 DNA reads TGTGCCCGGACAGGGGGCGGCTATGGCTACACCTTC.

This clonotype has a count of ten or more. The V and J genes are TRBV5-1 and TRBJ1-1; perhaps TRBD1 as D (6 bases). Trimming left V 1 base short and J 3 bases short, with 10 bases between. The CDR3 is made up of 14 amino acids. Germline loops: CDR1 SGHRS, CDR2 YFSETQ. CDR3 in DNA: TGCGCCAGCAGCTTGAATGGGGGGCACACTGAAGCTTTCTTT. This encodes CASSLNGGHTEAFF.

A note on this clonotype: At one of its ends the junction is not consistent with the germline gene, which may arise from a read error. The chain links TRBV7-2 to TRBJ2-1; no clear D. The CDR3 spans 15 residues. In germline, CDR1 is SGHTA, CDR2 FQGNSA. Written as DNA, the CDR3 is TGTGCCGGCAGCCCCGCTGGGCAATCCTACAATGAGCAGTTCTTC. It codes for CAGSPAGQSYNEQFF.

This clonotype was detected a few times. V and J are TRBV5-1 and TRBJ2-2, with 7 bases matching TRBD2. The germline gives CDR1 SGHRS, CDR2 YFSETQ. The CDR3 covers 15 residues. V lost 4 bases, J lost 2 bases, and 5 bases stayed unmatched. CDR3 DNA: TGCGCCAGCAGCGCCGGGACTACCAACACCGGGGAGCTGTTTTTT. Translated, it gives CASSAGTTNTGELFF.

The chain carries TRBV5-6 and TRBJ2-3; 8 nucleotides agree with TRBD2. The CDR3 is 15 residues long. The V gene end was trimmed by 2 bases and the J gene end by 0 bases; junction bases not matched to a gene: 2. Looked up from germline, CDR1 is SGHDT and CDR2 is YYEEEE. This CDR3 reads CASSFTSGSTDTQYF. CDR3 in DNA: TGTGCCAGCAGCTTTACTAGCGGAAGCACAGATACGCAGTATTTT.

This clonotype has ten or more counts. In DNA form, the CDR3 reads TGCAGCGTTGAAGAAGCGTGGAGGGATGAGCAGTTCTTC. It codes for CSVEEAWRDEQFF. V and J are TRBV29-1 and TRBJ2-1, with TRBD2 as a possible D gene (6 bases). Trimming took off 0 bases at V and 8 bases at J, with 11 bases between the two ends. The CDR3 spans 13 residues. The V gene's germline CDR1 is SQVTM and CDR2 ANQGSEA.

Note on this clonotype: One base away lies a much larger clone, so this may be a sequencing read error. The rearrangement uses TRBV4-1 and TRBJ2-1; 7 bases are shared with TRBD2. CDR3 size: 19 residues. The ends lost 5 bases at V and 3 bases at J; junction bases unmatched: 19. Per germline, CDR1 MGHRA and CDR2 YSYEKL. CDR3 amino acids: CASSGQSPAGGSFYNEQFF. The CDR3 DNA follows: TGCGCCAGCAGCGGACAATCCCCCGCAGGCGGGAGTTTCTACAATGAGCAGTTCTTC.

This clonotype was seen ten or more times. This chain uses TRBV29-1 with TRBJ2-6; no firm D call. Per the germline V gene, CDR1 is SQVTM and CDR2 is ANQGSEA. The CDR3 extends over 17 amino acids. The DNA for the CDR3 is TGCATCAACCCGACCCAGGCGCCCGGCTCTGGGGCCAACGTCCTGACTTTC. It codes for CINPTQAPGSGANVLTF. Full variable domain (outside the CDR3, taken from reference TRBV29-1 and TRBJ2-6): SAVISQKPSRDICQRGTSLTIQCQVDSQVTMMFWYRQQPGQSLTLIATANQGSEATYESGFVIDKFPISRPNLTFSTLTVSNMSPEDSSIYLCINPTQAPGSGANVLTFGAGSRLTVL.

To note about this clonotype: At one end the junction does not follow the germline gene, possibly because of a read error. The J gene is TRBJ2-3, the V gene TRBV14; D gene unclear. CDR1 SGHDN and CDR2 FVKESK come from the germline V gene. This CDR3 region has 12 residues. Here the CDR3 reads CANSQVSEAQYF. CDR3 nucleotide sequence: TGTGCCAACAGCCAAGTAAGTGAGGCGCAGTATTTT. The entire variable domain, with the rest obtained from reference TRBV14 and TRBJ2-3, is as follows: EAGVTQFPSHSVIEKGQTVTLRCDPISGHDNLYWYRRVMGKEIKFLLHFVKESKQDESGMPNNRFLAERTGGTYSTLKVQPAELEDSGVYFCANSQVSEAQYFGPGTRLTVL.

This rearrangement joins TRBV28 to TRBJ1-1; D gene ambiguous. CDR1 and CDR2 from the germline V gene are MDHEN and SYDVKM. The CDR3 loop spans 15 amino acids. The germline V and J ends were trimmed by 7 bases and 7 bases, with 22 bases remaining between them. The CDR3 nucleotides read TGTGCCAGCACCCTCCGGCGAGCGTTTGCGAGTGAAGCTTTCTTT. Translation: CASTLRRAFASEAFF.

The rearrangement links TRBV7-6 to TRBJ1-1; D is possibly TRBD1 (5 bases). The CDR3 loop spans 13 amino acids. V was shortened by 5 bases and J by 4 bases, with 11 bases between the two germline ends. Germline values: CDR1 SGHVS, CDR2 FNYEAQ. Here the CDR3 DNA reads TGTGCCAGCAGCGTGCTGAGGGGCACTGAAGCTTTCTTT. Translated: CASSVLRGTEAFF.

V usage is TRBV2 and J usage is TRBJ2-7; the match to TRBD2 covers 12 bases. In germline, CDR1 is SNHLY, CDR2 FYNNEI. CDR3 length: 15 residues. J gave up 3 bases and V 6 bases, and 6 bases lay outside the gene matches. The CDR3 DNA reads as TGTGCCAGCAGCGGGGGGACTAGCGGGCTCTACGAGCAGTACTTC. Translating gives CASSGGTSGLYEQYF.

The rearrangement uses TRBV29-1 and TRBJ2-7; D ambiguous. The J call may be wrong; the DNA end is better matched by TRBJ2-5. Per the germline V gene, CDR1 is SQVTM and CDR2 is ANQGSEA. The CDR3 spans 12 residues. CDR3 residues: CSVEGMEETQYF. As DNA, the CDR3 is TGCAGCGTTGAAGGAATGGAGGAGACCCAGTACTTC.

Only a few counts were recorded for this clonotype. The rearrangement joins TRBV7-2 to TRBJ1-2, with 9 bases aligning to TRBD1. In germline, CDR1 is SGHTA, CDR2 FQGNSA. The V gene end was trimmed by 5 bases and the J gene end by 3 bases; junction bases not matched to a gene: 4. This CDR3 has 14 residues. The CDR3 protein is CASSPDRGDYGYTF. In DNA, the CDR3 is TGTGCCAGCAGCCCGGACAGGGGTGACTATGGCTACACCTTC.

The V gene is TRBV3-1, the J gene TRBJ2-1; D unclear. The CDR3 runs 11 residues. CDR1 LGHDT and CDR2 YNNKEL come from the germline V gene (reference sequence). V was cut by 5 bases and J by 6 bases, with 5 bases left in between. In nucleotides, the CDR3 is TGTGCCAGCAGCACAATCAATGAGCAGTTCTTC. It codes for CASSTINEQFF.

The V gene is TRBV29-1, the J gene TRBJ1-1; no clear D. Per the germline V gene, CDR1 is SQVTM and CDR2 is ANQGSEA. The CDR3 has 11 amino acids. Deletions cut 7 bases from V and 4 bases from J, with 10 bases between. The CDR3 reads CSALTSTEAFF. In nucleotides, the CDR3 is TGCAGCGCCCTGACAAGCACTGAAGCTTTCTTT.

With regard to this clonotype: A much larger clone differs by one base, so this may be a read error. This chain connects TRBV5-1 to TRBJ2-1; the match to TRBD1 covers 9 bases. CDR1 and CDR2 (germline): SGHRS, YFSETQ. With V trimmed by 4 bases and J by 6 bases, 14 bases remained unmatched. CDR3 size: 17 residues. CDR3: CASSPLRDRESINEQFF. DNA for the CDR3: TGCGCCAGCAGCCCGCTCCGGGACAGGGAGTCAATCAATGAGCAGTTCTTC.

As for this clonotype: A read error may be the cause here, since a much bigger clone is one base away. This chain connects TRBV3-1 to TRBJ1-2; D is unresolved. Germline-derived CDR1 and CDR2 are LGHDT and YNNKEL (reference sequence). The CDR3 is 14 residues long. The CDR3 sequence: CACSQGNYNYGYTF. The DNA of the CDR3 is TGTGCCTGCAGCCAAGGTAACTACAACTATGGCTACACCTTC.

This clonotype was seen many times. J is TRBJ2-7 and V is TRBV5-1; D is perhaps TRBD2 (5 bases). Germline lookup yields CDR1 SGHRS and CDR2 YFSETQ. The V and J ends lost 4 bases and 4 bases respectively, with 18 bases between them. The CDR3 has 15 amino acids. CDR3 amino acids: CASSLRGPPEYEQYF. For the CDR3, the DNA is TGCGCCAGCAGCCTACGAGGGCCTCCAGAATACGAGCAGTACTTC.

Turning to this clonotype: A clone one base away is much larger, so this may be a read error. The J gene is TRBJ1-4, the V gene TRBV6-5; maybe TRBD1 (5 bases). From germline, CDR1 is MNHEY and CDR2 SVGAGI. This CDR3 is built from 15 residues. Trimming pared 6 bases from V and 0 bases from J, leaving 11 bases between. CDR3 in amino acids: CASRRDRATNEKLFF. In DNA, the CDR3 is TGTGCCAGCAGGCGGGACCGGGCAACTAATGAAAAACTGTTTTTT.

The chain couples TRBV29-1 to TRBJ1-1; 8 nucleotides align to TRBD1. The CDR3 is 13 residues long. V was clipped by 4 bases and J by 5 bases; unmatched bases: 6. Germline lookup yields CDR1 SQVTM and CDR2 ANQGSEA. CDR3: CSVGQGLRTEAFF. CDR3 bases: TGCAGCGTTGGACAGGGGCTGAGGACTGAAGCTTTCTTT.

As to this clonotype: One base away lies a much larger clone, so this may be a sequencing read error. The chain carries TRBV7-9 and TRBJ2-1; D not certain. This CDR3 is 14 amino acids long. CDR1 SEHNR and CDR2 FQNEAQ come from the germline V gene (reference sequence). CDR3 sequence reads: CASSVAGRNNEQFF. The DNA for the CDR3 is TGTGCCAGCAGCGTAGCTGGACGGAACAATGAGCAGTTCTTC.

The chain has TRBV7-2 and TRBJ1-5; D is unresolved. The CDR3 sequence is 19 residues long. Trimming stripped 5 bases from V and 7 bases from J, with 30 bases between. Germline assignment: CDR1 SGHTA and CDR2 FQGNSA. CDR3 in amino acids: CASSPSHSSGPLFGQPQHF. CDR3 nucleotide sequence: TGTGCCAGCAGCCCCTCACACAGTTCGGGCCCCCTTTTCGGGCAGCCCCAGCATTTT.

The chain employs TRBV2 and TRBJ2-5; 7 nucleotides agree with TRBD1. The CDR3 contains 13 residues. CDR1 is SNHLY, CDR2 FYNNEI, per germline. V lost 6 bases to trimming and J lost 5 bases; unmatched junction nucleotides: 6. CDR3: CASRVQGVETQYF. In DNA form, the CDR3 reads TGTGCCAGCAGAGTCCAGGGGGTCGAGACCCAGTACTTC.

This chain uses TRBV12-3 or TRBV12-4 with TRBJ2-5; D perhaps matches TRBD1 (6 bases). The J call may not be correct, given that the DNA end is closer to TRBJ2-7. The CDR3 consists of 16 residues. The CDR3 here is CASSLPPGHVAYEQYF. The CDR3 DNA sequence: TGTGCCAGCAGTTTGCCTCCGGGACACGTGGCCTACGAGCAGTACTTC.